What follows are 23 T cell receptor beta chains derived from one specimen sequenced in a study of blood T cell repertoires in COVID-19. Sequencing used immunoSEQ multiplex PCR; TCRdb keeps in-frame clones, though not all of them. The data show about 44,000 clones, with roughly 87% seen just once and approximately 20% held by the top ten. Material for sequencing was peripheral blood. The receptors were sampled from an elderly woman in a cohort sampled during active or convalescent COVID-19.

The chain uses TRBV6-1 and TRBJ1-2; 7 bases are shared with TRBD1. Germline loops: CDR1 MNHNS, CDR2 SASEGT. CDR3 length equals 14 residues. V shed 3 bases, J shed 4 bases, and the junction held 5 bases outside the gene matches. CDR3 residues: CASSETGTVYGYTF. The CDR3 coding sequence is TGTGCCAGCAGTGAGACGGGGACAGTCTATGGCTACACCTTC.

The chain has TRBV9 and TRBJ1-2; D gene unclear. The CDR3 extends over 12 amino acids. V lost 4 bases and J lost 2, with 6 bases in between. Germline CDR1 is SGDLS and CDR2 is YYNGEE. The CDR3 sequence is CASSLSNYGYTF. CDR3 sequence (DNA): TGTGCCAGCAGCCTATCAAACTATGGCTACACCTTC.

CDR3 in amino acids: CAIRVAGGPEGQYF. In nucleotides, the CDR3 is TGTGCCATCAGAGTAGCGGGGGGCCCAGAGGGGCAGTATTTT. This chain uses TRBV10-3 with TRBJ2-3, with 10 bases lining up with TRBD2. V lost 6 bases, J lost 11 bases, and 11 bases stayed unmatched. This CDR3 region has 14 residues. Germline CDR1 ENHRY, CDR2 SYGVKD.

The rearrangement uses TRBV4-1 and TRBJ1-2; tentatively, D is TRBD1 (6 bases). There are 13 residues in the CDR3. Germline-derived CDR1 and CDR2 are MGHRA and YSYEKL. The V and J ends lost 4 bases and 8 bases respectively, with 14 bases between them. This CDR3 is CASSLWTAGGYTF. CDR3 in DNA: TGCGCCAGCAGCCTCTGGACAGCTGGGGGCTACACCTTC.

The rearrangement joins TRBV5-1 to TRBJ2-1; 10 nucleotides agree with TRBD1. With 4 bases clipped from V and 3 bases from J, the junction kept 4 bases outside the gene matches. This CDR3 spans 15 amino acids. CDR1 and CDR2 (germline): SGHRS, YFSETQ. The CDR3 sequence is CASSPGTGVYNEQFF. DNA for the CDR3: TGCGCCAGCAGCCCCGGGACAGGGGTCTACAATGAGCAGTTCTTC. Based on the CDR3 plus reference TRBV5-1 and TRBJ2-1, the full variable domain is KAGVTQTPRYLIKTRGQQVTLSCSPISGHRSVSWYQQTPGQGLQFLFEYFSETQRNKGNFPGRFSGRQFSNSRSEMNVSTLELGDSALYLCASSPGTGVYNEQFFGPGTRLTVL.

J is TRBJ2-2 and V is TRBV7-2; D not certain. The CDR3 is made up of 14 amino acids. The V end was cut by 2 bases, the J end by 6 bases, with 10 bases between. From germline, CDR1 is SGHTA and CDR2 FQGNSA. The CDR3 region has the DNA TGTGCCAGCAGCTTATCCTCTCGGGCCGGGGAGCTGTTTTTT. This sequence encodes CASSLSSRAGELFF. Filled out from reference TRBV7-2 and TRBJ2-2, the complete variable domain reads GAGVSQSPSNKVTEKGKDVELRCDPISGHTALYWYRQSLGQGLEFLIYFQGNSAPDKSGLPSDRFSAERTGGSVSTLTIQRTQQEDSAVYLCASSLSSRAGELFFGEGSRLTVL.

The gene calls are TRBV5-4 and TRBJ2-7; D is unclear. Germline CDR1 is SGHNT and CDR2 is YYREEE (reference sequence). The CDR3 runs 15 residues. V lost 0 bases to trimming and J lost 0 bases, with 10 bases between them. The CDR3 sequence: CASSLGSKSSYEQYF. The DNA of the CDR3 is TGTGCCAGCAGCTTGGGGTCGAAGAGCTCCTACGAGCAGTACTTC.

The V and J genes are TRBV13 and TRBJ2-3; 12 bases are a match to TRBD2. The CDR3 runs to 15 residues. V dropped 0 bases and J dropped 5; count of bases not matched to a gene: 0. The germline gives CDR1 PRHDT, CDR2 FYEKMQ (reference sequence). CDR3 loop: CASSLGGLAGDTQYF. The CDR3, as DNA: TGTGCCAGCAGCTTAGGGGGACTAGCGGGAGATACGCAGTATTTT.

The V call is TRBV19, the J call TRBJ1-5; 8 positions match TRBD1. Germline values: CDR1 LNHDA, CDR2 SQIVND (reference sequence). This CDR3 is built from 15 residues. The J segment lost 4 bases and the V segment lost 7 bases, leaving 9 bases of the junction unmatched. The CDR3 region has the DNA TGTGCCAGTACCCCCGGACAGGGTCGGAATCAGCCCCAGCATTTT. Translating it yields CASTPGQGRNQPQHF.

The chain joins TRBV28 to TRBJ2-7, with 8 bases matching TRBD1. J was trimmed by 3 bases and V by 3 bases; bases with no gene match: 7. Germline V gene lookup returns CDR1 MDHEN and CDR2 SYDVKM. The length of the CDR3 is 15 residues. The CDR3 DNA is TGTGCCAGCAGTTTGCGACAGGGGACCTACTACGAGCAGTACTTC. As protein: CASSLRQGTYYEQYF.

This sequence joins TRBV5-1 and TRBJ1-1; TRBD1 matches 8 bases. Looked up from germline, CDR1 is SGHRS and CDR2 is YFSETQ. The CDR3 contains 14 residues. J gave up 1 base and V 4 bases, and 3 bases lay outside the gene matches. CDR3 bases: TGCGCCAGCAGCCAGGGGGCGCAGAACACTGAAGCTTTCTTT. The encoded protein is CASSQGAQNTEAFF.

The rearrangement uses TRBV27 and TRBJ2-3; D may be TRBD1 (5 bases). With 5 bases removed from V and 2 bases from J, the gap between germline ends came to 14 bases. CDR3 length: 15 residues. Germline lookup yields CDR1 MNHEY and CDR2 SMNVEV (reference sequence). The CDR3 protein is CASSRGAGITDTQYF. CDR3 in DNA: TGTGCCAGCAGTAGGGGTGCAGGGATCACAGATACGCAGTATTTT.

The V call is TRBV7-9, the J call TRBJ2-5; maybe TRBD1 (6 bases). Germline V gives CDR1 SEHNR, CDR2 FQNEAQ (reference sequence). The ends were cut back, 0 bases at V and 3 bases at J, with 11 bases in the middle. The CDR3 totals 15 residues. The CDR3 region has the DNA TGTGCCAGCAGCTTAGCTTCGGGACAAAAAGAGACCCAGTACTTC. It encodes CASSLASGQKETQYF.

This chain uses TRBV7-8 with TRBJ1-2; 7 bases are shared with TRBD1. This CDR3 spans 14 amino acids. CDR1 and CDR2 from the germline V gene are SGHVS and FQNEAQ. V trimming: 5 bases; J trimming: 2 bases; junction bases outside the gene matches: 5. The CDR3 region has the DNA TGTGCCAGCAGCCTCGGGACAGCGAACTATGGCTACACCTTC. This encodes CASSLGTANYGYTF.

The chain links TRBV6-6 to TRBJ2-5; TRBD2 matches at 7 bases. With V trimmed by 4 bases and J by 5 bases, 7 bases remained unmatched. Germline V gene lookup returns CDR1 MNHNY and CDR2 SVGAGI (reference sequence). The CDR3 runs to 14 residues. The CDR3 is CASSSGGSRETQYF. CDR3 in DNA: TGTGCCAGCAGTTCCGGCGGGAGCAGGGAGACCCAGTACTTC.

This chain connects TRBV2 to TRBJ1-6; the D gene is possibly TRBD1 (5 bases). This CDR3 contains 17 residues. The germline gives CDR1 SNHLY, CDR2 FYNNEI. V was clipped by 7 bases and J by 6 bases, with 22 bases between them. CDR3 residues: CASTFQGLGVGNSPLHF. The CDR3 DNA is TGTGCCAGCACCTTCCAAGGGCTAGGGGTTGGTAATTCACCCCTCCACTTT.

The DNA of the CDR3 is TGTGCCAGTACCCCAACAGGGTTTACTGGAAACACCATATATTTT. Residues: CASTPTGFTGNTIYF. The chain couples TRBV19 to TRBJ1-3; the D gene is possibly TRBD1 (6 bases). This CDR3 has 15 residues. V shed 7 bases and J shed 2 bases, with 15 bases lying between them. Per germline, CDR1 LNHDA and CDR2 SQIVND (reference sequence).

J is TRBJ2-7 and V is TRBV28; TRBD1 agrees at 11 bases. The length of the CDR3 is 14 residues. CDR1 is MDHEN and CDR2 is SYDVKM in the germline V gene. The ends lost 6 bases at V and 5 bases at J; junction bases unmatched: 6. The CDR3 nucleotides are TGTGCCAGCAGAGGACAGGGGGCGAAGAACGAGCAGTACTTC. This sequence encodes CASRGQGAKNEQYF. Using reference TRBV28 and TRBJ2-7 for the parts outside the CDR3, the full variable domain is DVKVTQSSRYLVKRTGEKVFLECVQDMDHENMFWYRQDPGLGLRLIYFSYDVKMKEKGDIPEGYSVSREKKERFSLILESASTNQTSMYLCASRGQGAKNEQYFGPGTRLTVT.

This clone was seen only once. The chain links TRBV7-3 to TRBJ2-1; D call uncertain. The CDR3 loop spans 13 amino acids. Per the germline V gene, CDR1 is SGHTA and CDR2 is FQGTGA. V was shortened by 2 bases and J by 2 bases, with 4 bases between the two germline ends. The CDR3 coding sequence is TGTGCCAGCAGCTTAGACACCTACAATGAGCAGTTCTTC. It encodes CASSLDTYNEQFF.

This clone was recorded once. The gene calls are TRBV9 and TRBJ2-1; 10 bases line up with TRBD2. CDR1 is SGDLS and CDR2 is YYNGEE in the germline V gene. The CDR3 spans 16 residues. Trimming cost V 4 bases and J 4 bases; bases outside gene matches: 8. For the CDR3, the DNA is TGTGCCAGCAGCCCCCGAGGAGCGGGGGGGTACAATGAGCAGTTCTTC. Amino acids: CASSPRGAGGYNEQFF.

The chain joins TRBV2 to TRBJ2-7, with a tentative D call TRBD2 (5 bases). Trimming shortened V by 3 bases and J by 0 bases, and 9 bases separated the two germline ends. CDR1 is SNHLY, CDR2 FYNNEI, per germline. The CDR3 spans 14 residues. The CDR3 here is CASSDPGISYEQYF. In DNA form, the CDR3 reads TGTGCCAGCAGTGACCCCGGGATCTCCTACGAGCAGTACTTC.

The chain carries TRBV4-3 and TRBJ2-5; possible D gene TRBD1, 6 bases. Trimming pared 0 bases from V and 5 bases from J, leaving 13 bases between. Germline CDR1 is LGHNA and CDR2 is YSLEER. This CDR3 is built from 15 residues. CDR3 coding DNA: TGCGCCAGCAGCCAAGATACCAGGGGCAGGGAGACCCAGTACTTC. As protein: CASSQDTRGRETQYF.

V gene TRBV29-1 combines with J gene TRBJ2-5, with 11 bases identical to TRBD2. Looked up from germline, CDR1 is SQVTM and CDR2 is ANQGSEA. The CDR3 totals 13 residues. Losses at the gene ends were 6 bases for V and 2 bases for J; bases not matched to a gene: 2. The CDR3 loop reads CSVGTSGQETQYF. DNA of the CDR3: TGCAGCGTAGGGACTAGCGGTCAAGAGACCCAGTACTTC.